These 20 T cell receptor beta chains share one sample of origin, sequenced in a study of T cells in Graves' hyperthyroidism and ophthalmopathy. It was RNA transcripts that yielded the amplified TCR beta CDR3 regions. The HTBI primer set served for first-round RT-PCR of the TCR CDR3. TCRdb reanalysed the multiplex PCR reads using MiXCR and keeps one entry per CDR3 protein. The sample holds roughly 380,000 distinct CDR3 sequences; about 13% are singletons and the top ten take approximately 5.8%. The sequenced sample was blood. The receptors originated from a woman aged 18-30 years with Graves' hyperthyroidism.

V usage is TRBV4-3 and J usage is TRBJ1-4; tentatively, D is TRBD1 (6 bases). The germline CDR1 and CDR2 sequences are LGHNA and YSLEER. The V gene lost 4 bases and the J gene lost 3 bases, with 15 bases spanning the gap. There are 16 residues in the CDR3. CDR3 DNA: TGCGCCAGCAGCCTTGGACAGTTAAGGTCTAATGAAAAACTGTTTTTT. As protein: CASSLGQLRSNEKLFF.

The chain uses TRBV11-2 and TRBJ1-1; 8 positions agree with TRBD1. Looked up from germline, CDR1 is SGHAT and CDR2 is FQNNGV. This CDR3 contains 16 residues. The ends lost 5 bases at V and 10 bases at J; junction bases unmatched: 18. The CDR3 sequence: CASSINRGGVLSGAFF. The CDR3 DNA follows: TGTGCCAGCAGCATAAACAGGGGGGGGGTGCTGAGTGGAGCTTTCTTT.

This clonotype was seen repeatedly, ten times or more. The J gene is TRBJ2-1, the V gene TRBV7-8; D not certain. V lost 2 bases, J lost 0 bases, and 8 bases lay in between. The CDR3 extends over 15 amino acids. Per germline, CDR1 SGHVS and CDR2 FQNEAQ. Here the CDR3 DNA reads TGTGCCAGCAGCTTAACGCGGACCTCCTACAATGAGCAGTTCTTC. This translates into CASSLTRTSYNEQFF.

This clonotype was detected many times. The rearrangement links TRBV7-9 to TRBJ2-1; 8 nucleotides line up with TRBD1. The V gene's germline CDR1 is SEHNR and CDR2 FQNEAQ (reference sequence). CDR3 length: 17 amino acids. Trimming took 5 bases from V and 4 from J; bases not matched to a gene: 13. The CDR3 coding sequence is TGTGCCAGCAGCCCCCGGATAGGACAGGGTGGGTACAATGAGCAGTTCTTC. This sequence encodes CASSPRIGQGGYNEQFF.

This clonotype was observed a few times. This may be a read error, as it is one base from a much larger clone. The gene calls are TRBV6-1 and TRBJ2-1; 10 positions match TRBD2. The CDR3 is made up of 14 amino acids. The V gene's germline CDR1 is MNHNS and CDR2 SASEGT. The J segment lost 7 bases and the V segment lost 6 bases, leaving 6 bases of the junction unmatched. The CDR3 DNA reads TGTGCCAGCAGCATAGCGGGAGGAGGTAATGAGCAGTTCTTC. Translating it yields CASSIAGGGNEQFF.

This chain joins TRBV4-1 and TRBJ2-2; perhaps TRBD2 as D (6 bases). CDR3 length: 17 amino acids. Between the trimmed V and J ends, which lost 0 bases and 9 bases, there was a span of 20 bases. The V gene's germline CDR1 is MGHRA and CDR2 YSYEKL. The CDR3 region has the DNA TGCGCCAGCAGCCAAGACCGGCTAGCGCCCCTTGATCGGGAGCTGTTTTTT. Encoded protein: CASSQDRLAPLDRELFF.

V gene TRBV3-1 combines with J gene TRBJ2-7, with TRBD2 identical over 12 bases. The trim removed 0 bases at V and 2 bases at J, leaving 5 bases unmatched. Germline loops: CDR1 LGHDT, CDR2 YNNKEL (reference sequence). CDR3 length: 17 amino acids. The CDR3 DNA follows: TGTGCCAGCAGCCAAGATCCTCTAGCGGGAGGGACCTACGAGCAGTACTTC. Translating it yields CASSQDPLAGGTYEQYF.

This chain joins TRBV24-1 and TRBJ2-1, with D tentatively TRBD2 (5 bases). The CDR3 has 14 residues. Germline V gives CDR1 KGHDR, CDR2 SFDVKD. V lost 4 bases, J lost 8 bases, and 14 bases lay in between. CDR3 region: CATSDPTRLDEQFF. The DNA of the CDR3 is TGTGCCACCAGTGACCCAACTAGGTTGGATGAGCAGTTCTTC.

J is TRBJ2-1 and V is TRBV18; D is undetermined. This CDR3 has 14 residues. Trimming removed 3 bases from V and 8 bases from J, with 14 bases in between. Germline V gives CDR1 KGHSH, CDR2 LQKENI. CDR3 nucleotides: TGTGCCAGCTCACCTCCGGGCAGGACCGATGAGCAGTTCTTC. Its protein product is CASSPPGRTDEQFF.

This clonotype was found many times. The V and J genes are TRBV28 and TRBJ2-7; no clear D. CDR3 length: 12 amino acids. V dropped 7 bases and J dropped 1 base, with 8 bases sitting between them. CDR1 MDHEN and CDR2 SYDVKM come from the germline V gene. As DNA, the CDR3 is TGTGCCAGCAACGGCGTATCCTACGAGCAGTACTTC. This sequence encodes CASNGVSYEQYF.

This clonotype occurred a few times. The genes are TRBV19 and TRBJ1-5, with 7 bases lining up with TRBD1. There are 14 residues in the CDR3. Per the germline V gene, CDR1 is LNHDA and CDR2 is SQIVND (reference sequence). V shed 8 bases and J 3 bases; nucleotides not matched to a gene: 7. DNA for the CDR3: TGTGCCAGTCGGGGGACAGCGTACAATCAGCCCCAGCATTTT. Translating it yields CASRGTAYNQPQHF.

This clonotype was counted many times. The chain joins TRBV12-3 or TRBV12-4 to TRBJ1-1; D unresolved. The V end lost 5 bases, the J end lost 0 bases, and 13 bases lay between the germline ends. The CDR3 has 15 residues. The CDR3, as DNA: TGTGCCAGCAGTGCATCCGGGTCGATGAACACTGAAGCTTTCTTT. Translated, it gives CASSASGSMNTEAFF.

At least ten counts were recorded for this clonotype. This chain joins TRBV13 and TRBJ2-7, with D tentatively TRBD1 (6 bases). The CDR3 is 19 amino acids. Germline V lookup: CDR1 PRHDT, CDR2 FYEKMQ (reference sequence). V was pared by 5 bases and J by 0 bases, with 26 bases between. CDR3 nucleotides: TGTGCCAGCAGCAGGAAGACACAGGGTTTTTTCACGAACTCCTACGAGCAGTACTTC. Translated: CASSRKTQGFFTNSYEQYF.

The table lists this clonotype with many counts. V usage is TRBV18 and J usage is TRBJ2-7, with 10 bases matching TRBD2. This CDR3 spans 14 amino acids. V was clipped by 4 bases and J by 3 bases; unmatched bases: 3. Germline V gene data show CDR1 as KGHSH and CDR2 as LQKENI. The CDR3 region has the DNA TGTGCCAGCTCACGGGCTAGCGGGAGCTACGAGCAGTACTTC. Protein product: CASSRASGSYEQYF. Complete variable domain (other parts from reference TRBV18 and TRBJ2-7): NAGVMQNPRHLVRRRGQEARLRCSPMKGHSHVYWYRQLPEEGLKFMVYLQKENIIDESGMPKERFSAEFPKEGPSILRIQQVVRGDSAAYFCASSRASGSYEQYFGPGTRLTVT.

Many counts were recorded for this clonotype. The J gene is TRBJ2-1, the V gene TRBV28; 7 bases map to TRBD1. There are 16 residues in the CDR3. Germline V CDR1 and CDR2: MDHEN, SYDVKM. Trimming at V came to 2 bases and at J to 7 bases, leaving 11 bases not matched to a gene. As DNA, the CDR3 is TGTGCCAGCAGTTTAGACATAGGATCGACAGGGAATGAGCAGTTCTTC. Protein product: CASSLDIGSTGNEQFF.

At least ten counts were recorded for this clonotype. The CDR3 nucleotides read TGCGCCAGCAATCAGGACATAGGCACTGAAGCTTTCTTT. This codes for CASNQDIGTEAFF. This chain joins TRBV5-1 and TRBJ1-1; perhaps TRBD1 as D (5 bases). Trimming pared 6 bases from V and 4 bases from J, leaving 13 bases between. The CDR3 has 13 amino acids. Per germline, CDR1 SGHRS and CDR2 YFSETQ.

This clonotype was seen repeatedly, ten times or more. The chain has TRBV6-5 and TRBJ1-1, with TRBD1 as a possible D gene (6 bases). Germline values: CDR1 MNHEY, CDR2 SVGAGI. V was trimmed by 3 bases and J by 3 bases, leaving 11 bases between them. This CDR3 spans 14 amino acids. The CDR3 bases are TGTGCCAGCAGTTATATCGGGGGCCACACTGAAGCTTTCTTT. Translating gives CASSYIGGHTEAFF.

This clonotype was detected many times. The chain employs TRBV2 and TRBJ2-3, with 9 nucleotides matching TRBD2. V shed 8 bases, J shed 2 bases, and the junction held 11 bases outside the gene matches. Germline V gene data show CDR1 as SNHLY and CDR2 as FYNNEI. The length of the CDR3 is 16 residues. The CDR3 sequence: CASRRRLADITDTQYF. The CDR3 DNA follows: TGTGCCAGCCGGAGGAGACTAGCGGACATCACAGATACGCAGTATTTT.

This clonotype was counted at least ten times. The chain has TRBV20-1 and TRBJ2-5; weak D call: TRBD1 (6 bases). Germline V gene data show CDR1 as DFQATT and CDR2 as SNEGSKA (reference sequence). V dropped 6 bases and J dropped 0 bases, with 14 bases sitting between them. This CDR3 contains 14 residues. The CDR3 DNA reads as TGCAGTGCCCACCCCACAGGGTACCAAGAGACCCAGTACTTC. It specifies CSAHPTGYQETQYF.

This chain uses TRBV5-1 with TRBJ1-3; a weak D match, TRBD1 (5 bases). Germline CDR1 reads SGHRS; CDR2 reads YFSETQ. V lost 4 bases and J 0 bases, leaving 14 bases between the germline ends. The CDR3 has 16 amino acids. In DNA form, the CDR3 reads TGCGCCAGCAGCCCCAAGCGACAGAGCTCTGGAAACACCATATATTTT. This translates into CASSPKRQSSGNTIYF. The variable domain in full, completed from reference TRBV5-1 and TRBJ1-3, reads KAGVTQTPRYLIKTRGQQVTLSCSPISGHRSVSWYQQTPGQGLQFLFEYFSETQRNKGNFPGRFSGRQFSNSRSEMNVSTLELGDSALYLCASSPKRQSSGNTIYFGEGSWLTVV.